This section outlines one T cell receptor (beta chain) sequence together with its context. This entry is derived from a study of blood T cell repertoires in COVID-19. On the study more broadly: Some COVID-19 samples were acute and others convalescent; all came from the United States, Italy and Spain. PBMCs, B-cell-depleted T cells, or T cells provided the cDNA or gDNA that made up the material.

In the source study's methods: Researchers report that nucleated cell counts were estimated from reference gene primer amplification. Libraries were prepared by immunoSEQ multiplex PCR; TCRdb keeps only in-frame clonotypes and omits some of them. That table furnishes V, J and clone size, whereas the DNA furnished D and trimming. Of some 120,000 clones in the sample, 83% were seen once. V gave up 2 bases and J gave up 3 bases, with 6 bases separating them. The CDR3 has 12 amino acids. Germline values: CDR1 SGHNT, CDR2 YYREEE (reference sequence). The sequenced sample consisted of peripheral blood. This TCR came from a man older than 75 with active or convalescent COVID-19. The rearrangement links TRBV5-4 to TRBJ2-7, with D tentatively TRBD2 (6 bases). DNA for the CDR3: TGTGCCAGCAGCTTCGGGGGCTACGAGCAGTACTTC. Its protein is CASSFGGYEQYF.